Described below is a single T cell receptor (beta chain) sequence and its context. The data originate from a study of blood T cell repertoires in COVID-19. V was pared by 4 bases and J by 2 bases, with 7 bases of the junction left unmatched. Germline V CDR1 and CDR2: MNHEY, SMNVEV (reference sequence). The CDR3 is made up of 17 amino acids. Libraries were prepared by immunoSEQ multiplex PCR; TCRdb keeps only in-frame clonotypes and omits some of them. The sample includes tens of thousands of clones, around 90% of them seen just once. The chain has TRBV27 and TRBJ2-2; 10 bases line up with TRBD1. The specimen was peripheral blood. The receptor was derived from a man aged 45-65 years with active or convalescent COVID-19. The DNA of the CDR3 is TGTGCCAGCAGTTCCCGACAGGGGGCCCTAAACACCGGGGAGCTGTTTTTT. Translation: CASSSRQGALNTGELFF.